This T cell receptor beta chain appears in the sequencing data of a study of blood T cell repertoires in COVID-19. The germline V gene encodes CDR1 MDHEN and CDR2 SYDVKM. V was pared by 4 bases and J by 2 bases, with 17 bases between. The CDR3 is 16 residues long. In the authors' methods: Amplification of reference gene primers provided the estimated nucleated cell counts. Method: immunoSEQ multiplex PCR; TCRdb's copy keeps in-frame clones and lacks some. For V, J and clone size, that table is used; D and trimming come from the DNA. The data hold a few hundred thousand clones, with roughly 86% observed a single time.

The receptor was isolated from a woman aged 30 to 39 who had recovered from COVID-19. The sample was peripheral blood. The chain couples TRBV28 to TRBJ2-5, with TRBD2 as a possible D gene (6 bases). Here the CDR3 reads CASSSRFGGGQETQYF. CDR3 DNA sequence: TGTGCCAGCAGTTCCCGTTTCGGTGGAGGGCAAGAGACCCAGTACTTC.